This T cell receptor beta chain was obtained from a study of T cell changes during pregnancy in multiple sclerosis. Profiling relied on immunoSEQ multiplex PCR, and the TCRdb table lists in-frame clones only, not all of them. Among tens of thousands of clones listed, nearly 95% were seen once. Trimming cost V 4 bases and J 0 bases, with 13 bases left between them. Germline loops: CDR1 SQVTM, CDR2 ANQGSEA. CDR3 length equals 14 residues. The genes are TRBV29-1 and TRBJ2-7, with a weak D call TRBD2 (7 bases). The sample in question was CD8+ T cells from peripheral blood mononuclear cells, obtained in the third trimester of pregnancy. This TCR was sampled from a female donor with multiple sclerosis, enrolled in a pregnancy study. The CDR3 DNA reads as TGCAGCGTTGCGGGGGGCGCGACCTCCTACGAGCAGTACTTC. As protein: CSVAGGATSYEQYF.